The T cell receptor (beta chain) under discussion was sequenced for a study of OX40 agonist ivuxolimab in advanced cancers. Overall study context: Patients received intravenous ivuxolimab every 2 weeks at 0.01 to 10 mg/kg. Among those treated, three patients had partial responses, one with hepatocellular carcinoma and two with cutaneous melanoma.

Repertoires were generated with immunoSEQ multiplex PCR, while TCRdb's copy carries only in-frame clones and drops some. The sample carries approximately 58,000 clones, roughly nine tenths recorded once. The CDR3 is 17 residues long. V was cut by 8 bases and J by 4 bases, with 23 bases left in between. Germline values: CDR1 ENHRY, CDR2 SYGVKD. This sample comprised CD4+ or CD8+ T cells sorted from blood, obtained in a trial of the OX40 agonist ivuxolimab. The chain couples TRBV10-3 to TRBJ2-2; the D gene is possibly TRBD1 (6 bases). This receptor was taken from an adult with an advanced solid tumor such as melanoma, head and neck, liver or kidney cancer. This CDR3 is CAIWSGRGGELTGELFF. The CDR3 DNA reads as TGTGCCATCTGGTCGGGGAGAGGGGGTGAACTCACCGGGGAGCTGTTTTTT.